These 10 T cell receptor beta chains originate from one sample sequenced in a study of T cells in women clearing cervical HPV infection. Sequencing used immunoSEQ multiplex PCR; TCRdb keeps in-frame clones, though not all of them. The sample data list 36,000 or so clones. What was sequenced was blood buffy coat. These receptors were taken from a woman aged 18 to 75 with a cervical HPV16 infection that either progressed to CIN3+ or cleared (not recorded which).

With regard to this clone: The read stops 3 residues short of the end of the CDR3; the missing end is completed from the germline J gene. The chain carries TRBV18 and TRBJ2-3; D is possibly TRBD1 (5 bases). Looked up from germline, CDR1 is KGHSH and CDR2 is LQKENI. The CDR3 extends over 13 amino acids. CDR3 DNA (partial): TGTGCCAGCTCACCAGGGGCTCAGGAGACG. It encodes CASSPGAQET. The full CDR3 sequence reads CASSPGAQETQYF.

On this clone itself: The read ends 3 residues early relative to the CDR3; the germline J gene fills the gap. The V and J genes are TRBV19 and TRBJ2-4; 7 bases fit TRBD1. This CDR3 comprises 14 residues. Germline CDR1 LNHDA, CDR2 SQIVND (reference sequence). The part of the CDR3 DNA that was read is TGTGCCAGTAAAAGAGGGGGCCCAAACTATGGT. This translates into CASKRGGPNYG. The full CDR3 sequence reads CASKRGGPNYGQYF.

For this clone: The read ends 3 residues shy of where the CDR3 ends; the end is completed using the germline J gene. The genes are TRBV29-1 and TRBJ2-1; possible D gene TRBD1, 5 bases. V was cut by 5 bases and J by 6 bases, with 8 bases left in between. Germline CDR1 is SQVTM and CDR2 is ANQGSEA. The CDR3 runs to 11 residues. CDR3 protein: CSVSRVNEQFF. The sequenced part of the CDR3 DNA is TGCAGCGTTAGCAGGGTCAATGAG.

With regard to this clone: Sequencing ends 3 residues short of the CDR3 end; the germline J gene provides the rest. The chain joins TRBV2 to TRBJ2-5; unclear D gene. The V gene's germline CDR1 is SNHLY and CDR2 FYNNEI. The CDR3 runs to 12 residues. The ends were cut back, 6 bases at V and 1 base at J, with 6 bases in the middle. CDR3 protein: CASRLSQETQYF. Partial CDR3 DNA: TGTGCCAGCAGGCTCAGCCAAGAGACC.

CDR3 bases read: TGTGCCAGTAGTATGGTGGACACTAACTATGGT. It yields the protein CASSMVDTNYG. The full CDR3 is CASSMVDTNYGQYF. V gene TRBV19 combines with J gene TRBJ2-4, with D possibly TRBD1 on 5 matching bases. The CDR3 extends 3 residues past the end of the read, so its final part is completed from the germline J gene. This CDR3 has 14 residues. Germline V CDR1 and CDR2: LNHDA, SQIVND (reference sequence).

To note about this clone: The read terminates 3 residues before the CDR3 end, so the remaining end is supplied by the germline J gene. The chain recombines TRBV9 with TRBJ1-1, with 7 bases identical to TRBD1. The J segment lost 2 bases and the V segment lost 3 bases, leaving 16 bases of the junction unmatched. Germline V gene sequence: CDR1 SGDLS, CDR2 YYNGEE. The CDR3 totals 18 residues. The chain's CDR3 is CASSALRQGLGSNTEAFF. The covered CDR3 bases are TGTGCCAGCAGCGCGCTTCGACAGGGCCTCGGTAGCAACACTGAA.

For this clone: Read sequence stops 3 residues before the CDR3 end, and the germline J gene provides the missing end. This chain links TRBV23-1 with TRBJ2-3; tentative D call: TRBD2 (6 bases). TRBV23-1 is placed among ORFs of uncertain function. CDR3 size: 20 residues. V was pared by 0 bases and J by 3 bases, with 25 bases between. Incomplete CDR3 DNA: TGCGCCAGCAGTCAATCGCCGACTAGTTCCCCCCACACGGGTACAGATACG. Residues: CASSQSPTSSPHTGTDT. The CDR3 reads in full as CASSQSPTSSPHTGTDTQYF.

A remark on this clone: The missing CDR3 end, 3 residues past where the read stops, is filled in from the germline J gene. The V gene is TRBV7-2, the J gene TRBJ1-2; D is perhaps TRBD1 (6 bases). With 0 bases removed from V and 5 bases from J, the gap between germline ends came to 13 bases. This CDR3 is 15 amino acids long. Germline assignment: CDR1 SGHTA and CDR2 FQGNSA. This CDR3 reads CASSLAPGRGYGYTF. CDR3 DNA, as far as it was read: TGTGCCAGCAGCTTAGCGCCGGGCAGGGGATATGGC.

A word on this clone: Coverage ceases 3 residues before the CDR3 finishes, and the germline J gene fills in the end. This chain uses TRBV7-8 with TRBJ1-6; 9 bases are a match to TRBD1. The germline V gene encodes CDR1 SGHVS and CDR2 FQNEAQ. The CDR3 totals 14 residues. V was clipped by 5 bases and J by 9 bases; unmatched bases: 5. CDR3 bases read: TGTGCCAGCAGCAAGGGACAGGGACGTTCACCC. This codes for CASSKGQGRSP. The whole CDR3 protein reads CASSKGQGRSPLHF.

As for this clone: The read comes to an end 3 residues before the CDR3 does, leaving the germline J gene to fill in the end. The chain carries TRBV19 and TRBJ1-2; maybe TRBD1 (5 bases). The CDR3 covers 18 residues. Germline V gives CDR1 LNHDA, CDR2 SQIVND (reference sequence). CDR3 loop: CASSIGWRGKSSYNDYTF. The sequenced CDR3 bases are TGTGCCAGTAGTATAGGATGGCGGGGGAAGAGCTCCTACAATGAC.